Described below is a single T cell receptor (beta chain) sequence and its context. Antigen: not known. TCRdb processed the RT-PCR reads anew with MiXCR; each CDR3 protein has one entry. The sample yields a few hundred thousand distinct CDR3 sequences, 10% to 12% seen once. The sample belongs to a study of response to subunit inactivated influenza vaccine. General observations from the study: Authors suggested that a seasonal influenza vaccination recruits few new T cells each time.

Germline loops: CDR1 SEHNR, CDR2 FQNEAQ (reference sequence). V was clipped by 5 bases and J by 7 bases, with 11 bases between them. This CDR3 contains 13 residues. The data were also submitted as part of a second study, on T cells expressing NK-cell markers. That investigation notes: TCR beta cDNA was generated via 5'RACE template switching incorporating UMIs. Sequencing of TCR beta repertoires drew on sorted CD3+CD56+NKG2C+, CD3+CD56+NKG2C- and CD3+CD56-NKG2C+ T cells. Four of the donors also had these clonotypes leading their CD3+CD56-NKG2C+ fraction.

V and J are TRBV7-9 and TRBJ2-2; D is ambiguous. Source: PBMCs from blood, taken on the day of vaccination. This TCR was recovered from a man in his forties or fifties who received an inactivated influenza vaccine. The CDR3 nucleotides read TGTGCCAGCAGCCACTCAGTTGGCGGGGAGCTGTTTTTT. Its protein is CASSHSVGGELFF.